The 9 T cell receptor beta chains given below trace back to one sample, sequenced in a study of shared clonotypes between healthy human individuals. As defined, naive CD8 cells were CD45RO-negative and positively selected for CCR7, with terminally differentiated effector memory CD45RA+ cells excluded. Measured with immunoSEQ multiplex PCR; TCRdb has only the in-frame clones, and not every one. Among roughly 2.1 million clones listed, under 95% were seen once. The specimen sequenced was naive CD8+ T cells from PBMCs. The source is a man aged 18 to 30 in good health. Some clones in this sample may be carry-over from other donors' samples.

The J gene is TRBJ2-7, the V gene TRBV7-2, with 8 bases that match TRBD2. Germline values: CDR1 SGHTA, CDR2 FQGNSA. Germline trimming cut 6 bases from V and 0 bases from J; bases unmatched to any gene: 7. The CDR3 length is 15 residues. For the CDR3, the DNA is TGTGCCAGCAGGTTACTAGCGGTGAGCTCCTACGAGCAGTACTTC. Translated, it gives CASRLLAVSSYEQYF.

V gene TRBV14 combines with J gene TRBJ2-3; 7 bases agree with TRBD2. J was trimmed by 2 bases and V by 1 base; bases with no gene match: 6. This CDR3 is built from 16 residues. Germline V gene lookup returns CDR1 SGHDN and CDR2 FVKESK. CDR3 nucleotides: TGTGCCAGCAGCCAAGCGCTAGCGGAGAACACAGATACGCAGTATTTT. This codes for CASSQALAENTDTQYF.

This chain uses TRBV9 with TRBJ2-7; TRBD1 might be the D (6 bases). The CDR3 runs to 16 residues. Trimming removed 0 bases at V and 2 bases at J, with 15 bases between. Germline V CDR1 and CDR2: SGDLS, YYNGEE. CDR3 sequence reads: CASSVGGQLIPYEQYF. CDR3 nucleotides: TGTGCCAGCAGCGTAGGGGGACAACTTATTCCCTACGAGCAGTACTTC.

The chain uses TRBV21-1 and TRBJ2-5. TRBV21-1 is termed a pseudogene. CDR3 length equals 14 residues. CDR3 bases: TGTGCCAGCAGAACCCCGGAAGGCCAAGAGACCCAGTACTTC. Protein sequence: CASRTPEGQETQYF.

The CDR3 nucleotides read TGTGCCAGCAGCCGGGACAGTGGACCCAATGAGCAGTTCTTC. Translated, it gives CASSRDSGPNEQFF. The genes are TRBV7-2 and TRBJ2-1; 7 positions match TRBD1. The junction had 7 bases not matched to a gene; V was cut back by 5 bases and J by 6 bases. Germline V gene sequence: CDR1 SGHTA, CDR2 FQGNSA. The CDR3 is 14 amino acids.

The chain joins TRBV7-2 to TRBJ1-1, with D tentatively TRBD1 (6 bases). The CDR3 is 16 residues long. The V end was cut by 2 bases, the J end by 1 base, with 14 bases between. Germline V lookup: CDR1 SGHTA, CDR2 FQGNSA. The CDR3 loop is CASSLPGGRENTEAFF. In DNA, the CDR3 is TGTGCCAGCAGCTTACCCGGGGGGCGGGAGAACACTGAAGCTTTCTTT.

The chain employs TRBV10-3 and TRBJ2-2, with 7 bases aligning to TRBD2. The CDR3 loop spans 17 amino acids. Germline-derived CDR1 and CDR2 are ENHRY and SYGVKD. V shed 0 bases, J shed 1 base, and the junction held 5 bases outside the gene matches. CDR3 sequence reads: CAISESGGTGNTGELFF. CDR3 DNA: TGTGCCATCAGTGAGTCGGGGGGGACCGGGAACACCGGGGAGCTGTTTTTT.

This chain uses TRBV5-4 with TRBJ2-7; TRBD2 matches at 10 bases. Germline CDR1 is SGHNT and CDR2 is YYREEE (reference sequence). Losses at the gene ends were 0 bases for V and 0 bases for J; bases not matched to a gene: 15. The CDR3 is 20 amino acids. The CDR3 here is CASSLGLASGLAPNSYEQYF. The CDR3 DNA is TGTGCCAGCAGCTTGGGTCTCGCCTCGGGACTAGCGCCGAACTCCTACGAGCAGTACTTC.

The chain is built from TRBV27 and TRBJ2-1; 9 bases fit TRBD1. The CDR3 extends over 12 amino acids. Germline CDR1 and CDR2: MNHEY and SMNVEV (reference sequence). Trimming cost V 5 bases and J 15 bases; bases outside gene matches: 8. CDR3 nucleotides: TGTGCCAGCAGTAGGGACAGGGAGGGTCCGTTCTTC. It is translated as CASSRDREGPFF.